This T cell receptor beta chain was captured by sequencing in a study of blood T cell repertoires in COVID-19 (dated by TCRdb to about 2020). Concerning the study at large: Samples covering the acute and convalescent phases of COVID-19 were provided by collaborators in the United States, Italy and Spain. The prospective study material was composed of cDNA or gDNA derived from T cells, B-cell-depleted T cells, or PBMCs. Deeply sampled blood TCRbeta repertoires from subjects exposed to, actively infected with, or recovered from COVID-19 were included in the dataset. A freely available public database, intended as a resource for researchers studying the immune response to SARS-CoV-2, is where the repertoires were released. The samples were drawn from the first 160 participants of the ongoing ImmuneRACE study and from over a thousand subjects provided by 6 global collaborators. The sample metadata nearly always contained a de-identified subject ID, COVID-19 status, age in years and sex. Where available, HLA class I and class II types were obtained from metadata supplied by the sample provider rather than from assay-based typing.

What the research found in general, with its limitations: The quantity of clinical and demographic metadata differed by source and by participant and was supplied without curation.

The immunoSEQ Assay, a bias-controlled multiplex PCR, was used to amplify TCRbeta CDR3 regions from genomic DNA. As for the authors' bioinformatics: The number of nucleated cells in each sample was estimated from the amplification of reference gene primers within the assay. To quantify the absolute abundance of each unique TCRbeta CDR3 rearrangement, sequence reads were collapsed and filtered. For each sample, productive Simpson clonality was calculated by taking the square root of Simpson's diversity index across productive rearrangements. The clones in this table, taken by TCRdb from immuneACCESS, are in-frame only. Not every clone is retained; where verified, under half of the shortfall comes from an unresolved V gene, and the cause of the rest is unknown. V and J calls and clone size are given by that table; D and trimming were obtained from the DNA. This sample gives around 300,000 clones in total; 80% to 95% of them show up just once. Approximately 7.5% of the sample is in the top ten clones.

Note on this clone: This clone's antigen is unknown. No much larger clonotype is one base removed from it; base qualities were not supplied.

One collaborating source in Seattle enrolled patients during active infection and followed them longitudinally through the course of disease. Whole blood was collected in K2EDTA tubes by collaborating institutions according to the institutions' own protocols. Collaborator samples were shipped for TCRbeta analysis as frozen whole blood, isolated PBMCs, or DNA extracted from either sample type. The receptor's source is a woman aged 25-40 years with COVID-19, enrolled during active disease. The sample comprised peripheral blood.

CDR3 reads: CASSPPGDSSYEQYF. The DNA sequence is given as TGTGCCAGCAGTCCCCCTGGGGACTCCTCCTACGAGCAGTACTTC. Recombination connected TRBV6-5 to TRBJ2-7; TRBD2 is perhaps the D gene, given 6 matching bases. V and J are truncated by 5 bases and 0 bases respectively, leaving an intervening sequence of 14 bases. The CDR3 measures 15 amino acids from cysteine to phenylalanine. Just CDR3 DNA is preserved here, 45 bases in frame from base 1. CDR1 and CDR2 (MNHEY, SVGAGI) derive from the germline V gene.